This T cell receptor (beta chain) is from a study of cytomegalovirus exposure and HLA in healthy donors. Both 60 Vbeta primers and 13 Jbeta primers went into the PCR. Measured with immunoSEQ multiplex PCR; TCRdb has only the in-frame clones, and not every one. The sample lists 150,000 or so clones; around 68% were seen once. V was clipped by 3 bases and J by 4 bases, with 28 bases between them. There are 20 residues in the CDR3. CDR1 and CDR2 (germline): LNHDA, SQIVND (reference sequence). J is TRBJ1-5 and V is TRBV19, with D tentatively TRBD1 (5 bases). The specimen sequenced was PBMCs. The sequence came from a girl aged 5 to 17 in good health and CMV-seronegative. The CDR3 sequence: CASSIYWSVGGKEPNQPQHF. CDR3 sequence (DNA): TGTGCCAGTAGTATTTATTGGTCTGTGGGGGGAAAAGAGCCAAATCAGCCCCAGCATTTT.